This T cell receptor beta chain was captured by sequencing in a study of PD-1 blockade in classical Hodgkin lymphoma. Points from the study as a whole: Newly diagnosed patients reportedly trailed healthy donors in baseline TCR diversity. Researchers reported that CD4+ TCR diversity, though not CD8+, rose significantly by C4D1.

Only in-frame clones appear in the TCRdb table, and some are missing; sequencing was by immunoSEQ multiplex PCR. The sample has tens of thousands of clones; about 78% are singletons. On this clone: Its antigen is unidentified.

Each of the patients experienced relapse following autologous stem cell transplantation, and their brentuximab vedotin exposure differed. V trimming: 2 bases; J trimming: 7 bases; junction bases outside the gene matches: 10. The CDR3 extends over 15 amino acids. Germline CDR1 reads KGHSH; CDR2 reads LQKENI. The chain is built from TRBV18 and TRBJ1-2; TRBD1 agrees at 7 bases. The receptor was derived from a human donor with classical Hodgkin lymphoma. The material sequenced was peripheral blood mononuclear cells (PBMCs), taken before the second cycle of nivolumab. CDR3 protein: CASSPGVTGIGGYTF. As DNA, the CDR3 is TGTGCCAGCTCACCAGGGGTGACAGGGATTGGTGGCTACACCTTC.